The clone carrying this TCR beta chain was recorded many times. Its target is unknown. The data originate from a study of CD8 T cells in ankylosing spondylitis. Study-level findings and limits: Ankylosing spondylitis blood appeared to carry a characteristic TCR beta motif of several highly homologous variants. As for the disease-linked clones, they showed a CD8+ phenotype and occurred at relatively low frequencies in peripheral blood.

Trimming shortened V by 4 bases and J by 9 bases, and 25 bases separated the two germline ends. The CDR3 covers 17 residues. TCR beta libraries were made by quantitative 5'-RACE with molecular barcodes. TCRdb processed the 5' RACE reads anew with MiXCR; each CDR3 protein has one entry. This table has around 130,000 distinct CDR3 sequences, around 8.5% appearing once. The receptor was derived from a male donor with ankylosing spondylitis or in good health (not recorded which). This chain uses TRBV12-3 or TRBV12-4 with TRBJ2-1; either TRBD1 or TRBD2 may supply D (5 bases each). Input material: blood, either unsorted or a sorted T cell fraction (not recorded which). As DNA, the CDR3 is TGTGCCAGCAGTTCCCGGGACGTCGGGCGTCTCCGGTTTGAGCAGTTCTTC. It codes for CASSSRDVGRLRFEQFF.